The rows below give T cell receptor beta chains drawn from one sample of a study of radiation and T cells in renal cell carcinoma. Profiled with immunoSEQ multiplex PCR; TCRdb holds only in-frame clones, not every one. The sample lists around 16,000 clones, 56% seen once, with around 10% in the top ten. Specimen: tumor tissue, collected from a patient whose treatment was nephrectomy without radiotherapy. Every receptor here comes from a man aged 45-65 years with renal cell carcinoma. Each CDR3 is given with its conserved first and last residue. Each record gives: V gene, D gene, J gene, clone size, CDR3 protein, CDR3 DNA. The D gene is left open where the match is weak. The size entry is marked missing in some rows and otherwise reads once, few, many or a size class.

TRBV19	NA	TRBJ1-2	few	CASSKHYAEAGYTF	TGTGCCAGTAGTAAACACTATGCCGAGGCCGGCTACACCTTC
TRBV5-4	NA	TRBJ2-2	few	CASSLKGDYTGELFF	TGTGCCAGCAGCTTGAAAGGGGACTACACCGGGGAGCTGTTTTTT
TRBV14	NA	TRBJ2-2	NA	CASSQEFKAGNTGELFF	TGTGCCAGCAGCCAAGAGTTTAAGGCGGGGAACACCGGGGAGCTGTTTTTT
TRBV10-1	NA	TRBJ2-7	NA	CASSESGYEQYF	TGCGCCAGCAGTGAGTCCGGCTACGAGCAGTACTTC
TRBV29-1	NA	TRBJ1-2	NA	CSPLERGPYYGYTF	TGCAGCCCACTAGAGAGGGGCCCCTACTATGGCTACACCTTC
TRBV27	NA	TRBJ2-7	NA	CASSPRSRYEQYF	TGTGCCAGCAGTCCAAGGAGCCGGTACGAGCAGTACTTC
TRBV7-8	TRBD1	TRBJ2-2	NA	CASSLEWDSGTGELFF	TGTGCCAGCAGCTTAGAATGGGACAGTGGCACCGGGGAGCTGTTTTTT
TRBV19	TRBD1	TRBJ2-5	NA	CASSIFRQGSIQETQYF	TGTGCCAGTAGTATTTTCCGACAGGGTTCGATTCAAGAGACCCAGTACTTC
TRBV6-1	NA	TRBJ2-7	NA	CASNPANGPYEQYF	TGTGCCAGCAACCCGGCCAACGGACCCTACGAGCAGTACTTC
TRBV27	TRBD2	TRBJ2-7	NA	CASSLLAGGSSSYEQYF	TGTGCCAGCAGTTTACTAGCGGGAGGGAGTTCTTCCTACGAGCAGTACTTC
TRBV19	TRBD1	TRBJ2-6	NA	CASRASTGGFSSGANVLTF	TGTGCCAGTAGGGCCTCCACAGGGGGCTTTTCCTCTGGGGCCAACGTCCTGACTTTC
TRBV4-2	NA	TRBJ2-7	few	CASSLAQIYEQYF	TGTGCCAGCAGCTTGGCCCAGATTTACGAGCAGTACTTC
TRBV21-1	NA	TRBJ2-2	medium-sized	CASSKAGNTGELFF	TGTGCCAGCAGCAAAGCAGGGAACACCGGGGAGCTGTTTTTT
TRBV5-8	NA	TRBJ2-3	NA	CASSLTTTSTDTQYF	TGTGCCAGCAGCCTAACGACCACTAGCACAGATACGCAGTATTTT
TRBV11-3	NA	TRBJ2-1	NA	CASSFRRSPYNEQFF	TGTGCCAGCAGCTTTAGGAGAAGCCCCTACAATGAGCAGTTCTTC
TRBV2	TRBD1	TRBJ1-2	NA	CASSDPGGSKGYTF	TGTGCCAGCAGTGACCCAGGGGGAAGTAAGGGCTACACCTTC
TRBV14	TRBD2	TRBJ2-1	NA	CASSQVVTSSEQFF	TGTGCCAGCAGCCAAGTTGTGACTAGCAGTGAGCAGTTCTTC
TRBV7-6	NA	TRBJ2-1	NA	CASSLGYGTFNEQFF	TGTGCCAGCAGCTTAGGGTACGGTACATTCAATGAGCAGTTCTTC
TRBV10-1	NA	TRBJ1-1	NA	CASSLNRVNTEAFF	TGCGCCAGCAGCCTGAACAGGGTCAACACTGAAGCTTTCTTT
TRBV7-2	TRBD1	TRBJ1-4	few	CASSSPTGDNEKLFF	TGTGCCAGCAGCTCGCCGACAGGGGATAATGAAAAACTGTTTTTT
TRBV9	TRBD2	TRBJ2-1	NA	CASSVLAGGDPSYNEQFF	TGTGCCAGCAGCGTACTAGCGGGAGGGGATCCCTCCTACAATGAGCAGTTCTTC
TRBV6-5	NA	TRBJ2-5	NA	CASSFLLDLETQYF	TGTGCCAGCAGTTTCCTACTAGACTTGGAGACCCAGTACTTC
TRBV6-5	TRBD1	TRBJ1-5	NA	CASNKGQGRGQPQHF	TGTGCCAGCAATAAAGGACAGGGCCGGGGTCAGCCCCAGCATTTT
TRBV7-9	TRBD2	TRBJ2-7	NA	CASSPQLAGRAYEQYF	TGTGCCAGCAGCCCACAACTAGCGGGAAGGGCCTACGAGCAGTACTTC
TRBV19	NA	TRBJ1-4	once	CASSLPQAGEGDEKLFF	TGTGCCAGTAGTCTACCACAAGCAGGGGAGGGGGATGAAAAACTGTTTTTT
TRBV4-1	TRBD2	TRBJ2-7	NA	CASSQYYSSGGLYEQYF	TGCGCCAGCAGCCAATACTATTCTAGCGGGGGGCTTTACGAGCAGTACTTC
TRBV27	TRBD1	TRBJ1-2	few	CASSTRTGVDGYTF	TGTGCCAGCAGTACCCGGACAGGGGTCGATGGCTACACCTTC